A single sample is the source of the 30 T cell receptor beta chains below, sequenced in a study of CD8+ T cells in alopecia areata. Once RNA had been extracted, it was reverse transcribed into cDNA to act as the sequencing template. Method: immunoSEQ multiplex PCR; TCRdb's copy keeps in-frame clones and lacks some. The table lists about 120,000 clones, around 49% of them singletons, with around 20% in the top ten. Material: CD8+ T cells sorted from blood, obtained at week 0. The receptor set was obtained from a human donor with alopecia areata.

The gene calls are TRBV13 and TRBJ2-7, with D hard to call. This CDR3 contains 14 residues. The V gene lost 2 bases and the J gene lost 0 bases, with 8 bases spanning the gap. Germline CDR1 is PRHDT and CDR2 is FYEKMQ (reference sequence). For the CDR3, the DNA is TGTGCCAGCAGCTTACCCCGCCGCTCCTACGAGCAGTACTTC. It translates to CASSLPRRSYEQYF.

This clone was found once. V gene TRBV13 combines with J gene TRBJ1-1; 7 bases match TRBD1. The germline V gene has CDR1 PRHDT and CDR2 FYEKMQ (reference sequence). The CDR3 consists of 16 residues. Trimming took 1 base from V and 0 from J; bases not matched to a gene: 5. CDR3 DNA sequence: TGTGCCAGCAGCTTAGAGACAGGGACCTTGAACACTGAAGCTTTCTTT. Its protein product is CASSLETGTLNTEAFF.

This clone has a handful of counts. V and J are TRBV7-8 and TRBJ2-7, with D perhaps TRBD1 (6 bases). The V end was cut by 5 bases, the J end by 6 bases, with 11 bases between. In germline, CDR1 is SGHVS, CDR2 FQNEAQ. The CDR3 has 12 amino acids. The CDR3 loop reads CASSRQGLEQYF. The DNA for the CDR3 is TGTGCCAGCAGCCGTCAGGGGCTCGAGCAGTACTTC.

The V and J genes are TRBV6-5 and TRBJ2-1; D possibly corresponds to TRBD2 (6 bases). The CDR3 is made up of 15 amino acids. Trimming pared 2 bases from V and 7 bases from J, leaving 15 bases between. CDR1 and CDR2 (germline): MNHEY, SVGAGI. CDR3: CASSYLEEGMNEQFF. The DNA of the CDR3 is TGTGCCAGCAGTTACCTAGAGGAGGGGATGAATGAGCAGTTCTTC.

The V and J genes are TRBV30 and TRBJ1-1, with 10 bases matching TRBD1. Germline trimming cut 2 bases from V and 4 bases from J; bases unmatched to any gene: 1. This CDR3 is 13 amino acids long. Germline values: CDR1 GTSNPN, CDR2 SVGIG (reference sequence). The CDR3 nucleotides are TGTGCCTGGAGTTGGACAGGGGGCACTGAAGCTTTCTTT. Amino acid sequence: CAWSWTGGTEAFF.

The chain recombines TRBV6-1 with TRBJ2-3, with TRBD2 matching over 13 bases. V shed 6 bases and J 5 bases; nucleotides not matched to a gene: 5. The CDR3 has 15 amino acids. Germline V gene lookup returns CDR1 MNHNS and CDR2 SASEGT. The CDR3 region has the DNA TGTGCCAGCAGCACCGGGACTAGCGGGGTAGATACGCAGTATTTT. Protein product: CASSTGTSGVDTQYF.

The chain combines TRBV7-9 with TRBJ1-2; perhaps TRBD1 as D (6 bases). The CDR3 is 14 residues long. Germline loops: CDR1 SEHNR, CDR2 FQNEAQ (reference sequence). Trimming took off 5 bases at V and 0 bases at J, with 10 bases between the two ends. CDR3 amino acids: CASSIGQTNYGYTF. The CDR3 coding sequence is TGTGCCAGCAGCATCGGACAGACTAACTATGGCTACACCTTC.

The CDR3 nucleotides are TGTGCCAGCAGCTCGGGACAAGACTACGAGCAGTACTTC. Amino acids: CASSSGQDYEQYF. The chain has TRBV7-9 and TRBJ2-7, with a tentative D call TRBD1 (6 bases). The CDR3 is 13 residues long. The germline gives CDR1 SEHNR, CDR2 FQNEAQ (reference sequence). Trimming removed 4 bases from V and 3 bases from J, with 10 bases in between.

The chain has TRBV13 and TRBJ2-3, with 10 bases aligning to TRBD1. The CDR3 runs 15 residues. CDR1 and CDR2 (germline): PRHDT, FYEKMQ (reference sequence). The J segment lost 4 bases and the V segment lost 5 bases, leaving 6 bases of the junction unmatched. The CDR3 loop is CASSSWGTGADTQYF. The CDR3 nucleotides are TGTGCCAGCAGCAGCTGGGGGACAGGGGCAGATACGCAGTATTTT. Using reference TRBV13 and TRBJ2-3 for the parts outside the CDR3, the full variable domain is AAGVIQSPRHLIKEKRETATLKCYPIPRHDTVYWYQQGPGQDPQFLISFYEKMQSDKGSIPDRFSAQQFSDYHSELNMSSLELGDSALYFCASSSWGTGADTQYFGPGTRLTVL.

The chain has TRBV27 and TRBJ1-5; 9 bases map to TRBD1. Germline V lookup: CDR1 MNHEY, CDR2 SMNVEV (reference sequence). V was pared by 3 bases and J by 6 bases, with 6 bases of the junction left unmatched. CDR3 length equals 15 residues. The chain's CDR3 is CASSLGQGVVQPQHF. Here the CDR3 DNA reads TGTGCCAGCAGTTTGGGACAGGGTGTTGTTCAGCCCCAGCATTTT.

V gene TRBV5-1 combines with J gene TRBJ1-1; 9 bases are a match to TRBD1. The CDR3 consists of 15 residues. In germline, CDR1 is SGHRS, CDR2 YFSETQ. After removal of 4 bases from V and 1 base from J, the junction contained 5 bases not matched to a gene. The CDR3 reads CASSTRTGANTEAFF. CDR3 nucleotides: TGCGCCAGCAGCACCCGGACAGGGGCGAACACTGAAGCTTTCTTT.

This chain joins TRBV7-8 and TRBJ1-1, with unresolved D. This CDR3 has 13 amino acids. The germline V gene encodes CDR1 SGHVS and CDR2 FQNEAQ. V was pared by 6 bases and J by 4 bases, with 12 bases between. The CDR3 nucleotides are TGTGCCAGCAGACGTAGGGATCGCACTGAAGCTTTCTTT. It is translated as CASRRRDRTEAFF.

This clone was seen only a few times. The V gene is TRBV5-6, the J gene TRBJ2-2, with D possibly being TRBD1 (5 bases). CDR3 length equals 15 residues. Germline V CDR1 and CDR2: SGHDT, YYEEEE. Trimming removed 2 bases from V and 0 bases from J, with 8 bases in between. The CDR3 region is CASSFHRSNTGELFF. In DNA form, the CDR3 reads TGTGCCAGCAGCTTCCACAGGTCGAACACCGGGGAGCTGTTTTTT.

The V gene is TRBV30, the J gene TRBJ2-7; 8 positions agree with TRBD1. The CDR3 is 16 residues long. V shed 7 bases, J shed 2 bases, and the junction held 16 bases outside the gene matches. CDR1 GTSNPN and CDR2 SVGIG come from the germline V gene (reference sequence). As DNA, the CDR3 is TGTGCCTCCATCCAACGGGGGCCAGGGGGCCCCTACGAGCAGTACTTC. This codes for CASIQRGPGGPYEQYF. Filled out from reference TRBV30 and TRBJ2-7, the complete variable domain reads SQTIHQWPATLVQPVGSPLSLECTVEGTSNPNLYWYRQAAGRGLQLLFYSVGIGQISSEVPQNLSASRPQDRQFILSSKKLLLSDSGFYLCASIQRGPGGPYEQYFGPGTRLTVT.

This chain links TRBV7-9 with TRBJ1-2; no reliable D call. Deletions cut 1 base from V and 2 bases from J, with 8 bases between. Germline CDR1 and CDR2: SEHNR and FQNEAQ (reference sequence). There are 14 residues in the CDR3. The CDR3 DNA reads as TGTGCCAGCAGCTTAGACCAGCGAAACTATGGCTACACCTTC. It translates to CASSLDQRNYGYTF.

The chain uses TRBV4-3 and TRBJ2-1, with 9 nucleotides matching TRBD2. The V segment lost 1 base and the J segment 4 bases; nucleotides outside the gene matches: 5. This CDR3 region has 16 residues. Germline V CDR1 and CDR2: LGHNA, YSLEER. CDR3 loop: CASSQARAGGYNEQFF. DNA of the CDR3: TGCGCCAGCAGCCAAGCTCGAGCGGGGGGTTACAATGAGCAGTTCTTC.

The V gene is TRBV7-2, the J gene TRBJ1-1; D possibly corresponds to TRBD1 (6 bases). Germline CDR1 and CDR2: SGHTA and FQGNSA. This CDR3 is 15 amino acids long. V was cut by 1 base and J by 1 base, with 10 bases left in between. The chain's CDR3 is CASSLVVTGNTEAFF. In DNA, the CDR3 is TGTGCCAGCAGCTTAGTAGTGACAGGGAACACTGAAGCTTTCTTT.

The chain has TRBV7-9 and TRBJ2-3, with no clear D. CDR1 is SEHNR, CDR2 FQNEAQ, per germline (reference sequence). V lost 2 bases, J lost 1 base, and 10 bases lay in between. The CDR3 covers 15 residues. Here the CDR3 DNA reads TGTGCCAGCAGCTTAAAAGGGTTCGGCACAGATACGCAGTATTTT. Translating gives CASSLKGFGTDTQYF.

V is TRBV30 and J is TRBJ2-7, with D uncertain. The germline V and J ends were trimmed by 2 bases and 4 bases, with 18 bases remaining between them. The CDR3 is 15 residues long. CDR1 and CDR2 from the germline V gene are GTSNPN and SVGIG (reference sequence). CDR3: CAWSLNGLLWYEQYF. CDR3 in DNA: TGTGCCTGGAGTTTGAACGGGCTACTTTGGTACGAGCAGTACTTC.

This chain uses TRBV19 with TRBJ2-4; TRBD1 matches at 9 bases. The CDR3 totals 16 residues. Germline V gene data show CDR1 as LNHDA and CDR2 as SQIVND (reference sequence). V lost 4 bases to trimming and J lost 2 bases; unmatched junction nucleotides: 6. The DNA for the CDR3 is TGTGCCAGTAGTAGGGACAGGGAGGGAACCAAAAACATTCAGTACTTC. Amino acid sequence: CASSRDREGTKNIQYF. Complete variable domain (other parts from reference TRBV19 and TRBJ2-4): DGGITQSPKYLFRKEGQNVTLSCEQNLNHDAMYWYRQDPGQGLRLIYYSQIVNDFQKGDIAEGYSVSREKKESFPLTVTSAQKNPTAFYLCASSRDREGTKNIQYFGAGTRLSVL.

The V and J genes are TRBV13 and TRBJ1-5; D uncertain. Trimming removed 0 bases at V and 7 bases at J, with 7 bases between. The length of the CDR3 is 13 residues. The germline V gene encodes CDR1 PRHDT and CDR2 FYEKMQ (reference sequence). Here the CDR3 reads CASSLGVSQPQHF. The CDR3 nucleotides are TGTGCCAGCAGCTTAGGAGTATCCCAGCCCCAGCATTTT.

In its sample, this clone was seen many times. The V gene is TRBV7-2, the J gene TRBJ2-7; no definite D call. Trimming left V 5 bases short and J 0 bases short, with 11 bases between. Germline CDR1 is SGHTA and CDR2 is FQGNSA. This CDR3 comprises 14 residues. The CDR3 sequence: CASSNSESSYEQYF. The CDR3 DNA is TGTGCCAGCAGCAACAGCGAGAGCTCCTACGAGCAGTACTTC.

This sequence joins TRBV30 and TRBJ1-3; TRBD1 matches 9 bases. CDR1 is GTSNPN and CDR2 is SVGIG in the germline V gene (reference sequence). V trimming: 1 base; J trimming: 7 bases; junction bases outside the gene matches: 8. This CDR3 is built from 15 residues. As DNA, the CDR3 is TGTGCCTGGAGTGCCCCGGGACAGGGCTTCAACACCATATATTTT. This translates into CAWSAPGQGFNTIYF.

The rearrangement links TRBV27 to TRBJ2-7; 7 bases align to TRBD1. The J segment lost 4 bases and the V segment lost 4 bases, leaving 4 bases of the junction unmatched. This CDR3 is 13 amino acids long. CDR1 is MNHEY, CDR2 SMNVEV, per germline (reference sequence). The CDR3 here is CASSSTGLYEQYF. The CDR3 nucleotides are TGTGCCAGCAGTTCGACAGGGTTATACGAGCAGTACTTC.

J is TRBJ2-5 and V is TRBV7-9, with TRBD2 as a possible D gene (7 bases). Germline lookup yields CDR1 SEHNR and CDR2 FQNEAQ (reference sequence). Trimming removed 3 bases at V and 2 bases at J, with 16 bases between. This CDR3 is 16 amino acids long. The CDR3 spells CASSLGDAGAQETQYF. CDR3 bases: TGTGCCAGCAGCTTGGGTGACGCGGGGGCGCAAGAGACCCAGTACTTC.

The rearrangement links TRBV27 to TRBJ2-5; TRBD2 aligns across 7 bases. CDR1 is MNHEY, CDR2 SMNVEV, per germline (reference sequence). The junction had 11 bases not matched to a gene; V was cut back by 8 bases and J by 5 bases. CDR3 size: 14 residues. This CDR3 reads CASRPLWGGETQYF. As DNA, the CDR3 is TGTGCCAGCCGTCCACTCTGGGGGGGTGAGACCCAGTACTTC.

The chain is built from TRBV5-1 and TRBJ1-1; 7 bases are shared with TRBD1. Germline V gene lookup returns CDR1 SGHRS and CDR2 YFSETQ. The trim removed 1 base at V and 5 bases at J, leaving 8 bases unmatched. CDR3 length equals 15 residues. This chain's CDR3 is CASSLKGARKTEAFF. The DNA of the CDR3 is TGCGCCAGCAGCTTGAAGGGGGCGAGGAAGACTGAAGCTTTCTTT.

The rearrangement joins TRBV11-2 to TRBJ2-1; TRBD1 aligns across 7 bases. Germline V gene lookup returns CDR1 SGHAT and CDR2 FQNNGV. Trimming took 2 bases from V and 1 from J; bases not matched to a gene: 8. This CDR3 comprises 17 residues. CDR3 nucleotides: TGTGCCAGCAGCTTATCCCCGAGACAGGGATCCTACAATGAGCAGTTCTTC. Protein: CASSLSPRQGSYNEQFF.

There are a few counts of this clone. The rearrangement uses TRBV30 and TRBJ2-4, with D perhaps given as TRBD1 or TRBD2 (6 bases each). CDR3 size: 13 residues. Germline CDR1 reads GTSNPN; CDR2 reads SVGIG (reference sequence). V lost 3 bases, J lost 10 bases, and 16 bases lay in between. CDR3 in DNA: TGTGCCTGGAGGGGGGGACACCGGAGTATTCAGTACTTC. Protein sequence: CAWRGGHRSIQYF.

The genes are TRBV2 and TRBJ2-3; D is ambiguous. Germline V gene sequence: CDR1 SNHLY, CDR2 FYNNEI. The CDR3 spans 14 residues. The V gene lost 6 bases and the J gene lost 4 bases, with 14 bases spanning the gap. CDR3 region: CASRDVRISDTQYF. The CDR3 DNA reads as TGTGCCAGCAGGGACGTACGAATATCAGATACGCAGTATTTT.